The 29 T cell receptor beta chains below were found in one sample sequenced in a study of T cells in Graves' hyperthyroidism and ophthalmopathy (dated by TCRdb to the late 2010s). Library preparation employed multiplex PCR. Instrument on record: Illumina HiSeq 2000. TCR beta CDR3 regions were amplified from RNA transcripts. The first round of RT-PCR for the TCR CDR3 was performed with the HTBI primer set and the Qiagen OneStep RT-PCR kit. TCRdb trimmed public reads at Q25 via fastp, called clones via MiXCR and kept in-frame beta chains. Duplicate CDR3 protein sequences are folded into a single record with the most common DNA and genes. This sample gives about 590,000 distinct CDR3 sequences in total; more than 13% of them show up just once. The ten largest clones capture around 7% of the sample. The sequenced material came from blood. These receptors were taken from a woman between 18 and 29 years old with Graves' ophthalmopathy.

The chain employs TRBV4-2 and TRBJ1-2; 7 positions match TRBD1. Germline CDR1 and CDR2: LGHNA and YNFKEQ. V was clipped by 10 bases and J by 5 bases; unmatched bases: 10. The CDR3 spans 13 residues. CDR3: CATLDRERYGYTF. The CDR3 DNA is TGTGCCACATTAGACAGGGAGAGATATGGCTACACCTTC.

Many counts were recorded for this clonotype. The chain couples TRBV20-1 to TRBJ2-5; a weak D match, TRBD1 (5 bases). The V and J ends lost 6 bases and 3 bases respectively, with 14 bases between them. The CDR3 has 13 residues. Germline CDR1 and CDR2: DFQATT and SNEGSKA (reference sequence). In nucleotides, the CDR3 is TGCAGTGCCAGCGAGACAGTTAAAGAGACCCAGTACTTC. It yields the protein CSASETVKETQYF.

There are many counts of this clonotype. This chain links TRBV7-2 with TRBJ2-1; 10 nucleotides agree with TRBD2. This CDR3 contains 15 residues. The germline CDR1 and CDR2 sequences are SGHTA and FQGNSA. The trim removed 5 bases at V and 4 bases at J, leaving 5 bases unmatched. DNA for the CDR3: TGTGCCAGCAGCCGCGGACTAGCGGAATACAATGAGCAGTTCTTC. Its translation is CASSRGLAEYNEQFF.

CDR3 sequence (DNA): TGTGCCAGCAGTGACGTTACGTATAGCAATCAGCCCCAGCATTTT. Its protein product is CASSDVTYSNQPQHF. V is TRBV2 and J is TRBJ1-5; D uncertain. Trimming removed 3 bases at V and 0 bases at J, with 9 bases between. CDR3 size: 15 residues. Germline V gene data show CDR1 as SNHLY and CDR2 as FYNNEI.

This clonotype was observed many times. The genes are TRBV20-1 and TRBJ2-5, with 7 nucleotides matching TRBD1. Germline trimming cut 3 bases from V and 5 bases from J; bases unmatched to any gene: 6. The CDR3 is 13 residues long. The germline gives CDR1 DFQATT, CDR2 SNEGSKA (reference sequence). This CDR3 reads CSASRTGKETQYF. CDR3 coding DNA: TGCAGTGCTAGCAGGACAGGAAAGGAGACCCAGTACTTC.

In this sample, this clonotype turned up a few times. The J gene is TRBJ1-5, the V gene TRBV6-1; D remains ambiguous. V was cut by 8 bases and J by 0 bases, with 14 bases left in between. CDR1 MNHNS and CDR2 SASEGT come from the germline V gene. The CDR3 loop spans 15 amino acids. The CDR3 loop reads CASSSIDDSNQPQHF. The DNA for the CDR3 is TGTGCCAGCTCATCGATAGATGATAGCAATCAGCCCCAGCATTTT.

This clonotype was seen at least ten times. This chain links TRBV14 with TRBJ2-7; 14 bases are shared with TRBD2. CDR1 and CDR2 (germline): SGHDN, FVKESK. The V and J ends lost 0 bases and 4 bases, in that order; junction bases with no gene match: 8. The CDR3 has 18 amino acids. CDR3 in amino acids: CASSQDWGTSGRVYEQYF. CDR3 in DNA: TGTGCCAGCAGCCAAGATTGGGGGACTAGCGGGAGAGTATACGAGCAGTACTTC.

This clonotype has ten or more counts. CDR3 in DNA: TGTGCCAGCAGTTACTCCCCGCTAGGGGGTGAGACCCAGTACTTC. It translates to CASSYSPLGGETQYF. The genes are TRBV6-5 and TRBJ2-5, with D maybe TRBD1 (6 bases). From germline, CDR1 is MNHEY and CDR2 SVGAGI. The CDR3 length is 15 residues. The V gene lost 0 bases and the J gene lost 5 bases, with 13 bases spanning the gap.

The sample holds a few counts of this clonotype. The chain recombines TRBV2 with TRBJ1-4; maybe TRBD1 (6 bases). CDR1 and CDR2 from the germline V gene are SNHLY and FYNNEI. V was trimmed by 6 bases and J by 0 bases, leaving 8 bases between them. CDR3 size: 14 residues. CDR3 in amino acids: CASRNRATNEKLFF. DNA for the CDR3: TGTGCCAGCAGAAACAGGGCAACTAATGAAAAACTGTTTTTT.

This clonotype was seen at least ten times. The CDR3 sequence: CSATTTASPGELFF. The CDR3 DNA sequence: TGCAGTGCTACCACGACAGCGTCTCCCGGGGAGCTGTTTTTT. This chain joins TRBV20-1 and TRBJ2-2, with D tentatively TRBD1 (5 bases). The CDR3 totals 14 residues. With 4 bases removed from V and 6 bases from J, the gap between germline ends came to 15 bases. CDR1 DFQATT and CDR2 SNEGSKA come from the germline V gene (reference sequence).

The rearrangement uses TRBV7-6 and TRBJ1-5; the D gene is possibly TRBD1 (6 bases). This CDR3 comprises 15 residues. The germline gives CDR1 SGHVS, CDR2 FNYEAQ. The ends were cut back, 1 base at V and 6 bases at J, with 13 bases in the middle. The DNA for the CDR3 is TGTGCCAGCAGCTTAGAACAGGGTAGGAGTCAGCCCCAGCATTTT. Protein product: CASSLEQGRSQPQHF. The full variable domain, in which reference TRBV7-6 and TRBJ1-5 provide the parts outside the CDR3, is GAGVSQSPRYKVTKRGQDVALRCDPISGHVSLYWYRQALGQGPEFLTYFNYEAQQDKSGLPNDRFSAERPEGSISTLTIQRTEQRDSAMYRCASSLEQGRSQPQHFGDGTRLSIL.

This clonotype was observed a handful of times. The chain links TRBV10-2 to TRBJ2-3; TRBD2 might be the D (5 bases). Trimming removed 1 base at V and 3 bases at J, with 11 bases between. The CDR3 spans 15 residues. From germline, CDR1 is WSHSY and CDR2 SAAADI. CDR3 nucleotides: TGCGCCAGCAGTGAGTGGGGAGATGTGACAGATACGCAGTATTTT. This codes for CASSEWGDVTDTQYF.

This clonotype was recorded at least ten times. The chain combines TRBV3-1 with TRBJ2-5, with TRBD2 as a possible D gene (5 bases). Between the trimmed V and J ends, which lost 6 bases and 5 bases, there was a span of 16 bases. Per germline, CDR1 LGHDT and CDR2 YNNKEL (reference sequence). There are 14 residues in the CDR3. The CDR3 loop is CASRRVGVVETQYF. The CDR3 coding sequence is TGTGCCAGCAGACGGGTGGGAGTGGTGGAGACCCAGTACTTC.

The chain uses TRBV7-2 and TRBJ1-3; D remains ambiguous. The CDR3 is made up of 14 amino acids. CDR1 SGHTA and CDR2 FQGNSA come from the germline V gene. Trimming took 4 bases from V and 0 from J, leaving 7 bases between them. In DNA form, the CDR3 reads TGTGCCAGCAGCTCTTTGGACTCTGGAAACACCATATATTTT. It is translated as CASSSLDSGNTIYF.

This clonotype was observed a handful of times. V and J are TRBV3-1 and TRBJ2-7; maybe TRBD1 (6 bases). Per germline, CDR1 LGHDT and CDR2 YNNKEL (reference sequence). V was cut by 4 bases and J by 3 bases, with 10 bases left in between. The CDR3 totals 13 residues. The chain's CDR3 is CASSRGQYYEQYF. DNA of the CDR3: TGTGCCAGCAGCCGCGGACAGTACTACGAGCAGTACTTC.

This clonotype was seen many times. The CDR3 DNA sequence: TGTGCCAGCAGCTTCGGCGACTCAGGAGGTGCAGAGACCCAGTACTTC. Translating it yields CASSFGDSGGAETQYF. This sequence joins TRBV7-9 and TRBJ2-5, with a tentative D call TRBD2 (5 bases). Germline V gene lookup returns CDR1 SEHNR and CDR2 FQNEAQ (reference sequence). The CDR3 spans 16 residues. Trimming removed 3 bases at V and 4 bases at J, with 18 bases between.

The sample holds many counts of this clonotype. The rearrangement links TRBV11-2 to TRBJ2-3; D unclear. Germline V CDR1 and CDR2: SGHAT, FQNNGV. This CDR3 has 12 amino acids. Trimming stripped 4 bases from V and 9 bases from J, with 11 bases between. The CDR3 nucleotides are TGTGCCAGCAGCTCCCCGAGCCCCACGCAGTATTTT. It yields the protein CASSSPSPTQYF.

The table lists this clonotype with a few counts. The chain is built from TRBV7-6 and TRBJ2-1; 11 nucleotides align to TRBD2. With 1 base clipped from V and 2 bases from J, the junction kept 4 bases outside the gene matches. Germline CDR1 reads SGHVS; CDR2 reads FNYEAQ. This CDR3 contains 17 residues. CDR3 residues: CASSLEVAGGAYNEQFF. The DNA for the CDR3 is TGTGCCAGCAGCTTAGAAGTAGCGGGAGGGGCCTACAATGAGCAGTTCTTC.

This clonotype was found many times. The chain combines TRBV11-3 with TRBJ1-3; no definite D call. Germline loops: CDR1 SGHNT, CDR2 YENEEA. This CDR3 comprises 13 residues. V was trimmed by 3 bases and J by 4 bases, leaving 7 bases between them. The CDR3 coding sequence is TGTGCCAGCAGCTTGGACTTCGGAAACACCATATATTTT. Its protein product is CASSLDFGNTIYF.

About this clonotype: The germline gene is not matched at one end of the junction; a read error may be the cause. The J gene is TRBJ2-7, the V gene TRBV11-3, with 7 bases identical to TRBD1. Looked up from germline, CDR1 is SGHNT and CDR2 is YENEEA. The CDR3 contains 14 residues. In DNA form, the CDR3 reads TGTACCAGCAGCCCCGAAGGGGGCTGGTACGAGCAGTACTTC. Amino acid sequence: CTSSPEGGWYEQYF.

This clonotype occurred once. The conserved closing phenylalanine or tryptophan is absent in this CDR3, likely reflecting a read error. This rearrangement joins TRBV6-6 to TRBJ2-7; D is perhaps TRBD1 (6 bases). The V gene's germline CDR1 is MNHNY and CDR2 SVGAGI (reference sequence). Deletions cut 0 bases from V and 8 bases from J, with 17 bases between. The CDR3 contains 15 residues. The CDR3, as DNA: TGTGCCAGCAGTTACTCGGGACATACCTATTTCAAGCAGTACCTC. Translated: CASSYSGHTYFKQYL.

The V call is TRBV20-1, the J call TRBJ2-7; 9 nucleotides match TRBD1. Per germline, CDR1 DFQATT and CDR2 SNEGSKA (reference sequence). Trimming took 1 base from V and 2 from J; bases not matched to a gene: 6. The CDR3 contains 15 residues. CDR3 region: CSARGRTGDAYEQYF. The CDR3 DNA follows: TGCAGTGCTAGAGGTAGGACAGGGGATGCCTACGAGCAGTACTTC.

In this sample, this clonotype turned up many times. V is TRBV4-1 and J is TRBJ2-7; D may be TRBD2 (6 bases). CDR3 length equals 18 residues. Trimming shortened V by 4 bases and J by 4 bases, and 26 bases separated the two germline ends. Germline assignment: CDR1 MGHRA and CDR2 YSYEKL. In nucleotides, the CDR3 is TGCGCCAGCAGCCTCACTCGGGATAGCGGAGGGGTACAGTACGAGCAGTACTTC. Residues: CASSLTRDSGGVQYEQYF.

This clonotype has at least ten counts. The gene calls are TRBV2 and TRBJ1-5; D is unresolved. The germline V gene has CDR1 SNHLY and CDR2 FYNNEI. V dropped 6 bases and J dropped 4 bases, with 16 bases sitting between them. The CDR3 has 15 amino acids. The CDR3 nucleotides read TGTGCCAGCAGAACCCAAGGGAGCCTAAATCAGCCCCAGCATTTT. It encodes CASRTQGSLNQPQHF.

In this sample, this clonotype turned up many times. The rearrangement joins TRBV6-6 to TRBJ2-7; D gene unclear. Trimming left V 2 bases short and J 7 bases short, with 15 bases between. The CDR3 loop spans 14 amino acids. Germline CDR1 reads MNHNY; CDR2 reads SVGAGI (reference sequence). The CDR3 nucleotides are TGTGCCAGCAGTTACGCGGTCAGCGAAGGGGAGCAGTACTTC. Translation gives CASSYAVSEGEQYF.

This clonotype has a handful of counts. The CDR3 protein is CASTQGTATNEKLFF. The CDR3 region has the DNA TGTGCCAGCACACAGGGGACTGCAACTAATGAAAAACTGTTTTTT. The V and J genes are TRBV28 and TRBJ1-4, with TRBD1 matching 7 bases. This CDR3 has 15 amino acids. Germline V gene lookup returns CDR1 MDHEN and CDR2 SYDVKM. With V trimmed by 7 bases and J by 0 bases, 5 bases remained unmatched.

This clonotype was counted at least ten times. V usage is TRBV11-3 and J usage is TRBJ1-6; 8 nucleotides align to TRBD1. V gave up 11 bases and J gave up 4 bases; unmatched junction bases: 16. Germline CDR1 SGHNT, CDR2 YENEEA. CDR3 length: 17 amino acids. In DNA form, the CDR3 reads TGTGCCTCTTCAACCCCCGGGACAGGACTTTATAATTCACCCCTCCACTTT. Amino acids: CASSTPGTGLYNSPLHF.

The V call is TRBV7-3, the J call TRBJ2-7; 8 bases are a match to TRBD1. The CDR3 runs to 15 residues. V lost 2 bases to trimming and J lost 2 bases; unmatched junction nucleotides: 5. Looked up from germline, CDR1 is SGHTA and CDR2 is FQGTGA. This CDR3 reads CASSLEQGVAYEQYF. The CDR3 coding sequence is TGTGCCAGCAGCTTAGAACAGGGGGTCGCCTACGAGCAGTACTTC. The entire variable domain, with the rest obtained from reference TRBV7-3 and TRBJ2-7, is as follows: GAGVSQTPSNKVTEKGKYVELRCDPISGHTALYWYRQSLGQGPEFLIYFQGTGAADDSGLPNDRFFAVRPEGSVSTLKIQRTERGDSAVYLCASSLEQGVAYEQYFGPGTRLTVT.

This clonotype occurred many times. V gene TRBV7-9 combines with J gene TRBJ2-3, with 13 bases aligning to TRBD2. The junction had 7 bases not matched to a gene; V was cut back by 5 bases and J by 5 bases. Germline CDR1 SEHNR, CDR2 FQNEAQ (reference sequence). The CDR3 consists of 16 residues. CDR3 DNA sequence: TGTGCCAGCAGCACACGACTAGCGGGAGGTATAGATACGCAGTATTTT. Translation: CASSTRLAGGIDTQYF.